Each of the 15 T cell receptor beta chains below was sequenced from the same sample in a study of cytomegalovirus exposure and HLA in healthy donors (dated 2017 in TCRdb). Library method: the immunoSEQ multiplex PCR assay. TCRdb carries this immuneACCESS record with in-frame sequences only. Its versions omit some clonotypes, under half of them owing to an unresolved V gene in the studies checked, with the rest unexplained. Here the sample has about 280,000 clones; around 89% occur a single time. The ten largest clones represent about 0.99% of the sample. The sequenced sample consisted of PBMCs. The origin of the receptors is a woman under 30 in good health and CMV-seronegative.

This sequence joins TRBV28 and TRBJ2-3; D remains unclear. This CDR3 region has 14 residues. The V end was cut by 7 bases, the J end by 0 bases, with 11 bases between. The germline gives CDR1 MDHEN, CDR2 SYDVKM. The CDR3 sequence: CASNEEPSTDTQYF. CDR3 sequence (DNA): TGTGCCAGCAACGAGGAACCAAGCACAGATACGCAGTATTTT.

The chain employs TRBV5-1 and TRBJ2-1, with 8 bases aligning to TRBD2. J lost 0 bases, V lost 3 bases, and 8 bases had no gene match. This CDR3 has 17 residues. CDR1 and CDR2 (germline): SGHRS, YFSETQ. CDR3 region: CASSSRTSKSSYNEQFF. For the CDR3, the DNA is TGCGCCAGCAGCTCGCGGACTAGCAAAAGCTCCTACAATGAGCAGTTCTTC.

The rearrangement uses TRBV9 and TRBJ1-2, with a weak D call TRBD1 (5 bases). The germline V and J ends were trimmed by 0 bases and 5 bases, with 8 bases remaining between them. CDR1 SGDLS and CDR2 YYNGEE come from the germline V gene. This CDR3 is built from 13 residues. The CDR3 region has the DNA TGTGCCAGCAGCGTAGGGGGGGAATATGGCTACACCTTC. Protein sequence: CASSVGGEYGYTF.

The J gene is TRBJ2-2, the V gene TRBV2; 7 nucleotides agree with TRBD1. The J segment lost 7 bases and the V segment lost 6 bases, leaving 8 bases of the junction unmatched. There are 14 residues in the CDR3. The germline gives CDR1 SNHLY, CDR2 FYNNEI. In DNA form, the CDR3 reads TGTGCCAGCAGGGATGACAGGGCCGGCGGGGAGCTGTTTTTT. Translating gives CASRDDRAGGELFF.

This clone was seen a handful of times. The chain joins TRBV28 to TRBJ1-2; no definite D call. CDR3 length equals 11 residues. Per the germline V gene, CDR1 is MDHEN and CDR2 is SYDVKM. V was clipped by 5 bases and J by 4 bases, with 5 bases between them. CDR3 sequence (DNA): TGTGCCAGCAGTCGGGGCTATGGCTACACCTTC. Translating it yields CASSRGYGYTF.

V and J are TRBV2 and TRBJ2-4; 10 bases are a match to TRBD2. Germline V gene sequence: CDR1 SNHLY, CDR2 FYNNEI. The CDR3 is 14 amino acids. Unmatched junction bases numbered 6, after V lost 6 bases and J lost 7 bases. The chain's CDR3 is CASRGAGGANIQYF. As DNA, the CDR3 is TGTGCCAGCAGAGGAGCGGGAGGGGCCAACATTCAGTACTTC.

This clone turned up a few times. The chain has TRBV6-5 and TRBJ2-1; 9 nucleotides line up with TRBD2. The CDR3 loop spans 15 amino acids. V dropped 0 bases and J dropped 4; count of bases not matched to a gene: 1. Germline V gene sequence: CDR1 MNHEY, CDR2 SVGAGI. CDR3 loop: CASSYSSGSYNEQFF. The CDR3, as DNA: TGTGCCAGCAGTTACTCTAGCGGGAGTTACAATGAGCAGTTCTTC.

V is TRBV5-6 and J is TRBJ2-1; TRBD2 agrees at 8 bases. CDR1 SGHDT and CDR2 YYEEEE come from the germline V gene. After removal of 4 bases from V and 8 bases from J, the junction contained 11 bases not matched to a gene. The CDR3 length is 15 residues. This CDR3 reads CASSPSGGRGDEQFF. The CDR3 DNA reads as TGTGCCAGCAGCCCTTCGGGAGGGCGGGGAGATGAGCAGTTCTTC.

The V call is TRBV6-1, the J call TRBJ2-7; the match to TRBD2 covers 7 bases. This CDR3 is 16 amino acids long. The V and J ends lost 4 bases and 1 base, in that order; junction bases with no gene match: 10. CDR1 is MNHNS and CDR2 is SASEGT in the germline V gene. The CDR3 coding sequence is TGTGCCAGCAGTGGTCCGCGGGAGTCCTCATCCTACGAGCAGTACTTC. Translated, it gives CASSGPRESSSYEQYF.

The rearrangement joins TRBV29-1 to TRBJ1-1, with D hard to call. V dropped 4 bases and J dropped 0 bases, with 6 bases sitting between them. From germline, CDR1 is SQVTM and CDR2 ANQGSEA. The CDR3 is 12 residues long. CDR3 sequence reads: CSVATMNTEAFF. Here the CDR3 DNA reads TGCAGCGTTGCAACAATGAACACTGAAGCTTTCTTT.

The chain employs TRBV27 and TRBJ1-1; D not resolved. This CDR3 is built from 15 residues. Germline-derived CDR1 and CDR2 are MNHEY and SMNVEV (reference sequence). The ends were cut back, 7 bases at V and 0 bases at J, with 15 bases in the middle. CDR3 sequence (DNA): TGTGCCAGCACTCTTTATAGTTATCTGAACACTGAAGCTTTCTTT. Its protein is CASTLYSYLNTEAFF.

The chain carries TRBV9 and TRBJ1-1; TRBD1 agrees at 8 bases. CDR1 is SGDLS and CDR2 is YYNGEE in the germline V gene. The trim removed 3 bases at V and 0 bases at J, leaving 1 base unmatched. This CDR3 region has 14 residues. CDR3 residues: CASSGTGLNTEAFF. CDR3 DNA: TGTGCCAGCAGCGGGACAGGGTTGAACACTGAAGCTTTCTTT.

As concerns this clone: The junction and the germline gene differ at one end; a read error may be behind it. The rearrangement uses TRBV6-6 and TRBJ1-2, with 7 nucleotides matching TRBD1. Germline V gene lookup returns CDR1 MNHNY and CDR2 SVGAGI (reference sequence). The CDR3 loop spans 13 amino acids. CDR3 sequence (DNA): TGTGCCAGCAGTTACGCCTCACTTTTGGGACAGAACTTC. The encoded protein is CASSYASLLGQNF.

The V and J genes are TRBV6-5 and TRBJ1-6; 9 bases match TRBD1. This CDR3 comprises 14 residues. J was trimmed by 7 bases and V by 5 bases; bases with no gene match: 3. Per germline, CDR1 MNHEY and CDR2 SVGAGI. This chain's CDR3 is CASSPGQGNSPLHF. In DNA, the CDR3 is TGTGCCAGCAGTCCCGGACAGGGGAATTCACCCCTCCACTTT.

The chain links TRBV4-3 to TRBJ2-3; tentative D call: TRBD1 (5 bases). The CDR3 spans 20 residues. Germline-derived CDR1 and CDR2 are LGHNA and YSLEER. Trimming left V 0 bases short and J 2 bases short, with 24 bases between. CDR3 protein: CASSQDPKPYRDRNTDTQYF. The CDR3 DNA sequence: TGCGCCAGCAGCCAAGATCCTAAACCTTACAGAGACAGAAACACAGATACGCAGTATTTT.